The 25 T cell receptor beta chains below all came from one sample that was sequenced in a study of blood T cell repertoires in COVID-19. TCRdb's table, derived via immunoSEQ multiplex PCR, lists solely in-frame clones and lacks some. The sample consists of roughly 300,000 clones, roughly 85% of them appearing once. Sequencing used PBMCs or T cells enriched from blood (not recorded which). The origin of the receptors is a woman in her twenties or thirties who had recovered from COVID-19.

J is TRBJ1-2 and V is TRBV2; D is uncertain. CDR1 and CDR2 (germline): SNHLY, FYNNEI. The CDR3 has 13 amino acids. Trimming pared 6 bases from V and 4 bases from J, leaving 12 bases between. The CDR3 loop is CASRREQSYGYTF. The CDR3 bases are TGTGCCAGCAGGCGGGAGCAAAGCTATGGCTACACCTTC. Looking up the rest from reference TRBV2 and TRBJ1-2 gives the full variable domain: EPEVTQTPSHQVTQMGQEVILRCVPISNHLYFYWYRQILGQKVEFLVSFYNNEISEKSEIFDDQFSVERPDGSNFTLKIRSTKLEDSAMYFCASRREQSYGYTFGSGTRLTVV.

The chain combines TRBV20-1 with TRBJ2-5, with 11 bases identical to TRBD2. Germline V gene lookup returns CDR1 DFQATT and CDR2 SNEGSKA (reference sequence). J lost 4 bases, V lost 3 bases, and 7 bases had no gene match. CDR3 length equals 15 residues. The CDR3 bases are TGCAGTGCTAGTTCGGGTAGCGGGGGGGGAGAGACCCAGTACTTC. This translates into CSASSGSGGGETQYF.

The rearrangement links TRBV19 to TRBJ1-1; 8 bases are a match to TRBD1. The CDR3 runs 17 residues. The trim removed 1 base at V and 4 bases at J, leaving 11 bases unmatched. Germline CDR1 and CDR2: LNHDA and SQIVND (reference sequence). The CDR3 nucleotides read TGTGCCAGTAGTATAGCGTTTAGTAGGACAGGGAGCACTGAAGCTTTCTTT. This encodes CASSIAFSRTGSTEAFF.

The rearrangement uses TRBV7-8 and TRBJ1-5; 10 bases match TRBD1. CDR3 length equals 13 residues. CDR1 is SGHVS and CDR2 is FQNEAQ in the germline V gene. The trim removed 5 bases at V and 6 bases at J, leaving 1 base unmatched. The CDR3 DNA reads TGTGCCAGCAGCCGGGACAGGGGTCAGCCCCAGCATTTT. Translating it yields CASSRDRGQPQHF.

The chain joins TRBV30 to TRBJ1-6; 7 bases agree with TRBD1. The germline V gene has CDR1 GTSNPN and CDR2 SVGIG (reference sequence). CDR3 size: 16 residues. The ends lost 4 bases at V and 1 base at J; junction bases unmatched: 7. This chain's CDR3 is CAWKGRDSSYNSPLHF. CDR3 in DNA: TGTGCCTGGAAGGGAAGGGACAGTTCCTATAATTCACCCCTCCACTTT.

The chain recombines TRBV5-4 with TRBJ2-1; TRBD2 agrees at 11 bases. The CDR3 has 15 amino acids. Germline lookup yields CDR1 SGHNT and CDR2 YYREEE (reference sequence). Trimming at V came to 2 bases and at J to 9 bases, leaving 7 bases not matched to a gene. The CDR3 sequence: CASSFRLAGGGEQFF. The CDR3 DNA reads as TGTGCCAGCAGCTTCCGGCTAGCGGGGGGAGGTGAGCAGTTCTTC. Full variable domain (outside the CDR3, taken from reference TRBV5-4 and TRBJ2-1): ETGVTQSPTHLIKTRGQQVTLRCSSQSGHNTVSWYQQALGQGPQFIFQYYREEENGRGNFPPRFSGLQFPNYSSELNVNALELDDSALYLCASSFRLAGGGEQFFGPGTRLTVL.

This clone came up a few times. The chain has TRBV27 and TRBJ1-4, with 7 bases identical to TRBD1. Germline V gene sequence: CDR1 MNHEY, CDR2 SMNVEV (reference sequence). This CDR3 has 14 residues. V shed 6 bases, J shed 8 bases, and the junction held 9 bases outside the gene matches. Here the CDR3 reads CASRLWDSDEKLFF. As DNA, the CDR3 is TGTGCCAGCAGGCTCTGGGACAGTGACGAAAAACTGTTTTTT.

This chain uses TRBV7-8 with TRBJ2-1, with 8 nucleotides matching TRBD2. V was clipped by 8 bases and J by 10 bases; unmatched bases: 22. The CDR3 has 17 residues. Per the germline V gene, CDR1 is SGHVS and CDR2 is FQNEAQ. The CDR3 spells CASRGWGAGAHGGEQFF. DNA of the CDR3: TGTGCCAGCCGAGGGTGGGGAGCGGGAGCCCACGGGGGGGAGCAGTTCTTC.

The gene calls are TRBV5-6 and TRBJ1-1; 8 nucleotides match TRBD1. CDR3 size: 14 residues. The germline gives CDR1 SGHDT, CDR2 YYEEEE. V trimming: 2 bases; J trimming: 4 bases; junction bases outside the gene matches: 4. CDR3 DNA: TGTGCCAGCAGCTTTTACAGGGGGGTCACTGAAGCTTTCTTT. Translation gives CASSFYRGVTEAFF.

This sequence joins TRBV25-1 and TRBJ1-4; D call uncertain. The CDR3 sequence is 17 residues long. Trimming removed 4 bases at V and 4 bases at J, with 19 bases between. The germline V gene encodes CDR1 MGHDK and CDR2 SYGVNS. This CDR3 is CASSGLSIRVGNEKLFF. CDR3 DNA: TGTGCCAGCAGTGGCCTTTCCATACGGGTCGGTAATGAAAAACTGTTTTTT.

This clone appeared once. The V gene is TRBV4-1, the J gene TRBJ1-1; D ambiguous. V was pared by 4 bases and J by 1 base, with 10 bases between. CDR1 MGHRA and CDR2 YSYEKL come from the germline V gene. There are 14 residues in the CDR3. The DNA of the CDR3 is TGCGCCAGCAGCCCTCGACTGAAGAACACTGAAGCTTTCTTT. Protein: CASSPRLKNTEAFF.

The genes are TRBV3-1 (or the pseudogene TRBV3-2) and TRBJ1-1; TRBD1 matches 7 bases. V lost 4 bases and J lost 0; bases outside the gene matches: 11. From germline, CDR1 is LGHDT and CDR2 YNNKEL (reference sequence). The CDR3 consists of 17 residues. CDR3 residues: CASSPYLPGGMNTEAFF. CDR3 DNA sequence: TGTGCCAGCAGCCCCTATCTCCCAGGGGGTATGAACACTGAAGCTTTCTTT.

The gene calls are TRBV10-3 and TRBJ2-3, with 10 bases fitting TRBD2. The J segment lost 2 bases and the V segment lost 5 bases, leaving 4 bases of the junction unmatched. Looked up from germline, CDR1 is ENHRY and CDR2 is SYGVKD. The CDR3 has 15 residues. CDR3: CAISSSGGPTDTQYF. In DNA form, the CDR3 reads TGTGCCATCAGTTCTAGCGGGGGACCCACAGATACGCAGTATTTT.

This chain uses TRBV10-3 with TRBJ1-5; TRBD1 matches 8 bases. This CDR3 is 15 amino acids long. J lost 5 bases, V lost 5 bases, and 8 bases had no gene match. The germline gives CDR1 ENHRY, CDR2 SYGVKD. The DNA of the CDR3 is TGTGCCATCAGTAGGACAGGGCCCTCCGATCAGCCCCAGCATTTT. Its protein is CAISRTGPSDQPQHF.

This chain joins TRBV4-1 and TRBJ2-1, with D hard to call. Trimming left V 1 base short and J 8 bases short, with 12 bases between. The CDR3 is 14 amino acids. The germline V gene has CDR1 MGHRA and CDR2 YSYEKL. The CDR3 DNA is TGCGCCAGCAGCCAAGTTAGCCCGTGGGATGAGCAGTTCTTC. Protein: CASSQVSPWDEQFF.

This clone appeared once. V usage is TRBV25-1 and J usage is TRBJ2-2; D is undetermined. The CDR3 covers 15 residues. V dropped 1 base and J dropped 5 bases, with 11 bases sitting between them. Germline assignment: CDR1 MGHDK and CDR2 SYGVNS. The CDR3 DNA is TGTGCCAGCAGTGAATGGGCAGAACCGACCGGGGAGCTGTTTTTT. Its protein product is CASSEWAEPTGELFF.

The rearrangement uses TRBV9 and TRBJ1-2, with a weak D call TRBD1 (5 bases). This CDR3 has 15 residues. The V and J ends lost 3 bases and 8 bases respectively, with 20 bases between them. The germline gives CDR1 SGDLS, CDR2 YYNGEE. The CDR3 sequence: CASSASGPEYSGYTF. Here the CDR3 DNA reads TGTGCCAGCAGCGCTTCAGGGCCGGAATATTCCGGCTACACCTTC.

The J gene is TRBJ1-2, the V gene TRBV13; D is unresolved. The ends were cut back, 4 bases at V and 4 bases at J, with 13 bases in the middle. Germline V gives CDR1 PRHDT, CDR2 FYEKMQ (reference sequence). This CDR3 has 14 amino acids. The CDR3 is CASSSGRALYGYTF. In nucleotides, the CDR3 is TGTGCCAGCAGCTCGGGGAGGGCTCTCTATGGCTACACCTTC. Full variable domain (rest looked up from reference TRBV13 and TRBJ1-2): AAGVIQSPRHLIKEKRETATLKCYPIPRHDTVYWYQQGPGQDPQFLISFYEKMQSDKGSIPDRFSAQQFSDYHSELNMSSLELGDSALYFCASSSGRALYGYTFGSGTRLTVV.

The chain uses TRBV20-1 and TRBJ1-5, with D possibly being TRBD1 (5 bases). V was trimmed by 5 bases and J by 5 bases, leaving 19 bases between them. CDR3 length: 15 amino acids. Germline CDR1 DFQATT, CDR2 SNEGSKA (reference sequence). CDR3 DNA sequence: TGCAGTGCTGGTGACCCGTGGGGGGTAGATCAGCCCCAGCATTTT. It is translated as CSAGDPWGVDQPQHF.

The DNA of the CDR3 is TGTGCCAGCAGCCGAGGGAATCAGCCCCAGCATTTT. Translated: CASSRGNQPQHF. This sequence joins TRBV16 and TRBJ1-5; no reliable D call. This CDR3 has 12 amino acids. V dropped 4 bases and J dropped 4 bases, with 5 bases sitting between them. The germline V gene encodes CDR1 KGHSY and CDR2 FQNENV.

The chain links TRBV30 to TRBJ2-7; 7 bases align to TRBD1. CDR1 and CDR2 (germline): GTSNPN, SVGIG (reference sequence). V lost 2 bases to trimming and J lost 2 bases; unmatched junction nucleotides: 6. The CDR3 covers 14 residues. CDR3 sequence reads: CAWSRGQPTYEQYF. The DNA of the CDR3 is TGTGCCTGGAGTCGGGGACAGCCTACCTACGAGCAGTACTTC.

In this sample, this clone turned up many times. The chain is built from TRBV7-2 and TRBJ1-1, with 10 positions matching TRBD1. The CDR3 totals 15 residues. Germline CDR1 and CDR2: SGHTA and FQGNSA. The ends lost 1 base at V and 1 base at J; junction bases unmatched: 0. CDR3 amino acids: CASSLGDRGNTEAFF. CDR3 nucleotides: TGTGCCAGCAGCTTAGGGGACAGGGGGAACACTGAAGCTTTCTTT.

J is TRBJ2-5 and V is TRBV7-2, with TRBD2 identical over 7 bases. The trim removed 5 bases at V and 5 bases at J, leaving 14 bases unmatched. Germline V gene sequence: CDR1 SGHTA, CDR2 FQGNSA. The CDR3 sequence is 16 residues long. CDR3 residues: CASSRELLGGRETQYF. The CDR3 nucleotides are TGTGCCAGCAGCCGCGAGCTGCTCGGGGGGAGGGAGACCCAGTACTTC.

CDR3 in amino acids: CASRLAGGPGETQYF. As DNA, the CDR3 is TGTGCCAGCAGGCTAGCGGGGGGGCCCGGGGAGACCCAGTACTTC. This sequence joins TRBV27 and TRBJ2-5; 12 nucleotides agree with TRBD2. The ends lost 6 bases at V and 5 bases at J; junction bases unmatched: 7. The CDR3 spans 15 residues. From germline, CDR1 is MNHEY and CDR2 SMNVEV (reference sequence).

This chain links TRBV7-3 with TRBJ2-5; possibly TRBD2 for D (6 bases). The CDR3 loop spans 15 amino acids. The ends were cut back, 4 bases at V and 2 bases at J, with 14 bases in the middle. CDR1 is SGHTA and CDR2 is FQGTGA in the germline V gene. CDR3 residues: CASSSSPGGQETQYF. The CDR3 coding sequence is TGTGCCAGCAGCTCGAGCCCCGGGGGACAAGAGACCCAGTACTTC.